This entry concerns a single T cell receptor (beta chain). Measured with immunoSEQ multiplex PCR; TCRdb has only the in-frame clones, and not every one. The sample holds about 92,000 clones, roughly 86% seen once. This entry is derived from a study of control samples from healthy donors and cancer patients. This CDR3 has 12 amino acids. Looked up from germline, CDR1 is MDHEN and CDR2 is SYDVKM. V was shortened by 6 bases and J by 11 bases, with 11 bases between the two germline ends. Sequencing was done on a sample of blood. The chain has TRBV28 and TRBJ1-6; perhaps TRBD1 as D (6 bases). The sequence derives from a woman aged 55-75 years in good health. The CDR3 loop is CASSPGVAPLHF. In DNA form, the CDR3 reads TGTGCCAGCAGCCCAGGGGTGGCACCCCTCCACTTT.